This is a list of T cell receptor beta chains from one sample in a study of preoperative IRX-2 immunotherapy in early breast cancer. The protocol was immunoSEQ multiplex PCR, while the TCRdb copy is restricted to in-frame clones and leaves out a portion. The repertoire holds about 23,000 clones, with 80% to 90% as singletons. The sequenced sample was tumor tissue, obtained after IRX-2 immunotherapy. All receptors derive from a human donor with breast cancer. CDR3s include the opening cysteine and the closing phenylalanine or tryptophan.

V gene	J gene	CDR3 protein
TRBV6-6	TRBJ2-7	CASSYRTGQSTYEQYF
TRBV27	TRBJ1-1	CASSLTLGTEAFF
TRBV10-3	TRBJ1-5	CAISAGQGGNQPQHF
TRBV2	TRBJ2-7	CASSRDVDYEQYF
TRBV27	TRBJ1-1	CASSSGAIEAFF
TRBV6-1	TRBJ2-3	CASNLNPTDTQYF
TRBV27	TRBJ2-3	CASSLGGTSTDTQYF
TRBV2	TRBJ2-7	CASGGDPEWNEQYF
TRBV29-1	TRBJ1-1	CSAGGGLVSEAFF
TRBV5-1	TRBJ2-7	CASSLMGQGPFYEQYF
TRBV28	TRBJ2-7	CASSLPVGTWSSYEQYF
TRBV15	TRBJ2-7	CATSRPGQTYEQYF